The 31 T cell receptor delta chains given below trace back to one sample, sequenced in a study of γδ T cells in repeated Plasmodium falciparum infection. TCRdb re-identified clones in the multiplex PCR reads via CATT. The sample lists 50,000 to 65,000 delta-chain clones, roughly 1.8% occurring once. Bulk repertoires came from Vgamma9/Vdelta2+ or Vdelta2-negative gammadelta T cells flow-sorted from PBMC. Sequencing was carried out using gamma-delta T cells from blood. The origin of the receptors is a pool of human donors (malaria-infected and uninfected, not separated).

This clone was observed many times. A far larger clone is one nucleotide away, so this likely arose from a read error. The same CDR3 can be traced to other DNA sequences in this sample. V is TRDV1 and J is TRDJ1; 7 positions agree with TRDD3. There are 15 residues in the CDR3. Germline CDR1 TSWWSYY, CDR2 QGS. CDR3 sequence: CALGDTYVGDDKLIF. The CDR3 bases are TGTGCTCTTGGGGATACCTATGTGGGGGACGATAAGCTCATCTTT.

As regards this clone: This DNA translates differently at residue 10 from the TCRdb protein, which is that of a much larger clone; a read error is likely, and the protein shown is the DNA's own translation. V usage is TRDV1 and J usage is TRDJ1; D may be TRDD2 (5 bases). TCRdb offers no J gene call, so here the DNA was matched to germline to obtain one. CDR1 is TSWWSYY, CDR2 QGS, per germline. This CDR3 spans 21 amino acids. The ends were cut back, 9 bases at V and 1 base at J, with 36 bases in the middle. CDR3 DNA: TGTGCTCTCGGGCGATATTCTCGTACCCTCCTTCGTCTACTTTGCACCGATAAACTCATCTTT. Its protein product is CALGRYSRTLLRLLCTDKLIF.

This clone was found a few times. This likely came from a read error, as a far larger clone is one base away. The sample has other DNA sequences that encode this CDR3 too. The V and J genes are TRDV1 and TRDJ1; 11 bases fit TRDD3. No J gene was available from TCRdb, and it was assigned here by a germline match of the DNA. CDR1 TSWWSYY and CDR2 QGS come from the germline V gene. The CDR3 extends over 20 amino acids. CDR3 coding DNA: TGTGCTCTTGGGGAATTGGTCTGGGGGATACTCCTCCCTAACACAGATAAACTCATCTTT. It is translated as CALGELVWGILLPNTDKLIF.

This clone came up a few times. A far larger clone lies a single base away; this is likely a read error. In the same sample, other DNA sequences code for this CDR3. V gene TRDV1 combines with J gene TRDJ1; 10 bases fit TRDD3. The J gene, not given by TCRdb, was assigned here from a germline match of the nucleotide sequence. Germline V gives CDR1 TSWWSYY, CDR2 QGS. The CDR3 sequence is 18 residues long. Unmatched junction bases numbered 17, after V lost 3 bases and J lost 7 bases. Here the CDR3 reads CALGEPLRTGGSGGKLIF. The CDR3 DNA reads TGTGCTCTTGGGGAGCCACTACGTACTGGGGGATCAGGCGGTAAACTCATCTTT.

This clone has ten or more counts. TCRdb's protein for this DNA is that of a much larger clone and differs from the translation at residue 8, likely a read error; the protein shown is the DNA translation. In nucleotides, the CDR3 is TGTGCTCTTGGGGAACTGAGGAATACGGGTACCGATAAACTCATCTTT. It is translated as CALGELRNTGTDKLIF. The gene calls are TRDV1 and TRDJ1; possible D gene TRDD3, 5 bases. V was trimmed by 0 bases and J by 2 bases, leaving 13 bases between them. Germline CDR1 TSWWSYY, CDR2 QGS. The CDR3 has 16 residues.

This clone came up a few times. The CDR3 sequence is CALGALVRLIGGICSSGDKLIF. In DNA form, the CDR3 reads TGTGCTCTTGGGGCCCTCGTGAGGCTAATTGGAGGGATATGTAGCAGTGGGGATAAACTCATCTTT. The rearrangement joins TRDV1 to TRDJ1, with D possibly being TRDD3 (6 bases). CDR1 is TSWWSYY and CDR2 is QGS in the germline V gene. The CDR3 spans 22 residues. The V gene lost 4 bases and the J gene lost 5 bases, with 38 bases spanning the gap.

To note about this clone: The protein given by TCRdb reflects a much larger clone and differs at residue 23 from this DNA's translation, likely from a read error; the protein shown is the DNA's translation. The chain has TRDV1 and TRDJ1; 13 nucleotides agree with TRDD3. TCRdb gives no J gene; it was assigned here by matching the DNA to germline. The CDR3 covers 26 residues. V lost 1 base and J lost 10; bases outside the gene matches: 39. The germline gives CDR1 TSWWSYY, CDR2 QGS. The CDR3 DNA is TGTGCTCTTGGGGAACCGAACCAAACACCCATACTGGGGGATACGGGAACCCTATTAAAAGTTCATAGACTCATCTTT. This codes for CALGEPNQTPILGDTGTLLKVHRLIF.

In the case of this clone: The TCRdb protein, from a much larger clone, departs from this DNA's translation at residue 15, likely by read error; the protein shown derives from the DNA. CDR3: CALGERNQGDTLLDADKLIF. CDR3 DNA: TGTGCTCTTGGGGAACGGAATCAGGGGGATACTCTCCTTGACGCCGATAAACTCATCTTT. The J gene is TRDJ1, the V gene TRDV1; 9 positions match TRDD3. TCRdb gives no J gene; it was assigned here by matching the DNA to germline. V lost 1 base and J lost 3; bases outside the gene matches: 18. CDR1 TSWWSYY and CDR2 QGS come from the germline V gene. CDR3 size: 20 residues.

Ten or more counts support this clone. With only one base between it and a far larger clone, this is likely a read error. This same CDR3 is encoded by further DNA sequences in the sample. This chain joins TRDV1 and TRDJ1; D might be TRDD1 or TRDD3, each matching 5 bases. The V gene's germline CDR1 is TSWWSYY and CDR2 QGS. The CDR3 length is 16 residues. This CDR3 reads CALGEEEISITDKLIF. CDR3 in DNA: TGTGCCCTTGGGGAAGAAGAAATCTCTATTACCGATAAACTCATCTTT.

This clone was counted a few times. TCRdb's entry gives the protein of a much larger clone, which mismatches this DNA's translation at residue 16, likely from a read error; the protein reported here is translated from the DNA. The CDR3 bases are TGTGCTCTTGGGGAACGGACTGGGGGACGTGAGTACACCGATAAATTCATCTTT. Amino acid sequence: CALGERTGGREYTDKFIF. The V call is TRDV1, the J call TRDJ1; 9 nucleotides match TRDD3. The germline gives CDR1 TSWWSYY, CDR2 QGS. The CDR3 sequence is 18 residues long.

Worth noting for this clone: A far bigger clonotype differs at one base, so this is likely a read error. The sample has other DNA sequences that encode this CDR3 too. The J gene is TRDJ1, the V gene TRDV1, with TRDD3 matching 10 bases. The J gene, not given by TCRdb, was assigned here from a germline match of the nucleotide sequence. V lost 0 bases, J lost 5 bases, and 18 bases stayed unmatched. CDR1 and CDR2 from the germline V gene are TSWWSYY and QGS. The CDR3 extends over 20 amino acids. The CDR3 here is CALGELVFWNYWGIPDKLIF. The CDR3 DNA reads TGTGCTCTTGGGGAACTAGTCTTCTGGAACTACTGGGGGATCCCTGATAAACTCATCTTT.

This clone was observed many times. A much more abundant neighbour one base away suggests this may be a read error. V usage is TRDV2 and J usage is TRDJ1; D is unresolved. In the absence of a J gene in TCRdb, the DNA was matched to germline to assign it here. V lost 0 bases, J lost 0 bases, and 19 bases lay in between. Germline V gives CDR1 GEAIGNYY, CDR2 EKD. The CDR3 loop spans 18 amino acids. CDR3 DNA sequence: TGTGCCTGTGACACCGCTCTGCTCCAACCTTTGTACACCGATAAACTCATCTTT. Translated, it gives CACDTALLQPLYTDKLIF.

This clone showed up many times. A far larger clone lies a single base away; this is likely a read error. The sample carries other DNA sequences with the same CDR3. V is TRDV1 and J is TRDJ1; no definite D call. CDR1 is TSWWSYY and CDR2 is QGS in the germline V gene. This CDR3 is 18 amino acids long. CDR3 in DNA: TGTGCTCTTGGGGAACGGCTTTCCCAGAAAACGTACACCGATAAGCTCATCTTT. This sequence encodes CALGERLSQKTYTDKLIF.

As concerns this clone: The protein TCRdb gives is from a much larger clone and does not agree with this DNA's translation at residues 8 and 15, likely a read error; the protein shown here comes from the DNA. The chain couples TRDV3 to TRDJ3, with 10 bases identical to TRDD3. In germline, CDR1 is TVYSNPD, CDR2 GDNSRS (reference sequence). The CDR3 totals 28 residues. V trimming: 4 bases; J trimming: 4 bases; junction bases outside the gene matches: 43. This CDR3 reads CASPMSPAVPSREYRGIRGWWDTRQMFF. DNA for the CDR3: TGTGCCTCTCCGATGTCCCCGGCGGTCCCGTCCCGCGAGTACCGGGGGATACGCGGCTGGTGGGACACCCGACAGATGTTTTTC.

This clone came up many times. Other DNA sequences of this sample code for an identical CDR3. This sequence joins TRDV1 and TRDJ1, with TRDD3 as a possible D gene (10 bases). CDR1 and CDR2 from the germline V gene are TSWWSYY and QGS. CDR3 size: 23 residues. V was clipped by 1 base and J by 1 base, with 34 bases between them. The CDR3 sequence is CALGEPPPSYYWGIPTGTDKLIF. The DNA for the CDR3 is TGTGCTCTTGGGGAACCTCCTCCTTCCTACTACTGGGGGATCCCTACGGGCACCGATAAACTCATCTTT.

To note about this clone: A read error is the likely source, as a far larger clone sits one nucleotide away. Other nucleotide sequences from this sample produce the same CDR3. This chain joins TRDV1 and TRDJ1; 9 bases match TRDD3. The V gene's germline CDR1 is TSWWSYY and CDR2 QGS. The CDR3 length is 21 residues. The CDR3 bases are TGTGCTCTCGGGGGCTGTTCCTACCCGTCCGTGATACTGGGGGACCGGCTTAAACTCATCTTT. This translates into CALGGCSYPSVILGDRLKLIF.

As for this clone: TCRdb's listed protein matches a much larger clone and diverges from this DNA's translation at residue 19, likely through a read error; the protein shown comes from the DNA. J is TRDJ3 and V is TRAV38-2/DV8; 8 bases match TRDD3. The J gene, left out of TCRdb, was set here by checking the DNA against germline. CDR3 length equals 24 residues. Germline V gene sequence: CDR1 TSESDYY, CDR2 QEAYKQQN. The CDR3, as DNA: TGTGCTTATAGGAGCTGGTACCGCCCTCCTACTGGGGGCCAGAGCCCCTGGGACGCCCGACAGATGTTTTTC. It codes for CAYRSWYRPPTGGQSPWDARQMFF.

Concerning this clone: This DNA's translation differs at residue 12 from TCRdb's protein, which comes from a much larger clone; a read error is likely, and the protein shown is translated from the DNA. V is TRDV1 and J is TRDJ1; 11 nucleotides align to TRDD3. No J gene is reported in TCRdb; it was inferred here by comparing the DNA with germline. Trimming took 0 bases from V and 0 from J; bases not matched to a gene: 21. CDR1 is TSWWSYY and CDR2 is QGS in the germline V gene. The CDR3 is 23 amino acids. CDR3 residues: CALGELFPTRTINWGIDTDKLIF. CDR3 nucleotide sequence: TGTGCTCTTGGGGAACTCTTTCCTACGAGGACCATAAACTGGGGGATAGACACCGATAAACTCATCTTT.

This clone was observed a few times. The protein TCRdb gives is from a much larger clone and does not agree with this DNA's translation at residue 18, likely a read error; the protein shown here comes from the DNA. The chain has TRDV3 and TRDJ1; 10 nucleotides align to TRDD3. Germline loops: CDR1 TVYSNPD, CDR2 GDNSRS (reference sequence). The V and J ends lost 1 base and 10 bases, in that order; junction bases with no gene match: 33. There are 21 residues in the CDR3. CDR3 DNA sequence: TGTGCCTTTATGGCCCTACGATATACTGGGGGATCACCCTCACGAACCTCTAGACTCATCTTT. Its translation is CAFMALRYTGGSPSRTSRLIF.

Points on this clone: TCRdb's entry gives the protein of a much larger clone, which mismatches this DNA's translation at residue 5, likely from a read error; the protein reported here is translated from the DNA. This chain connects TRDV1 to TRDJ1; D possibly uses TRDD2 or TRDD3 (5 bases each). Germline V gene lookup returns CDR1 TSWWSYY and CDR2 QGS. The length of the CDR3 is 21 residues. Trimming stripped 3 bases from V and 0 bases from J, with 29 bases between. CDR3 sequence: CALGDPGLLYRWALYTDKLIF. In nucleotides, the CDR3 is TGTGCTCTTGGGGATCCCGGCCTTCTTTACCGCTGGGCCCTTTACACCGATAAACTCATCTTT.

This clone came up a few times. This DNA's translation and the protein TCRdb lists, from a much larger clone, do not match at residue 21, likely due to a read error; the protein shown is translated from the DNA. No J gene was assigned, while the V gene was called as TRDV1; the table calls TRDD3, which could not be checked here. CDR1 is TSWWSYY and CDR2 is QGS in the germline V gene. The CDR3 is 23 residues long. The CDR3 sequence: CALGATGGFPVWGITLYTDKPIF. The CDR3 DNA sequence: TGTGCTCTTGGGGCCACCGGGGGATTTCCGGTCTGGGGGATAACCTTGTACACCGATAAACCCATCTTT.

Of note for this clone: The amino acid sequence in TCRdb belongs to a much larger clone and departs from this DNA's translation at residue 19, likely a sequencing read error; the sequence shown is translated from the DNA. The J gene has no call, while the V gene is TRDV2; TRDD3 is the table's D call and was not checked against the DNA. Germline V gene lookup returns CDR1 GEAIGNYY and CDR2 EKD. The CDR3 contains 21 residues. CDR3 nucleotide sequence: TGTGCCTGTGACTCGTCCTGTACTGGGGGATTGGTCTCCTGGGACACCCGACAGACGTTTTTC. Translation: CACDSSCTGGLVSWDTRQTFF.

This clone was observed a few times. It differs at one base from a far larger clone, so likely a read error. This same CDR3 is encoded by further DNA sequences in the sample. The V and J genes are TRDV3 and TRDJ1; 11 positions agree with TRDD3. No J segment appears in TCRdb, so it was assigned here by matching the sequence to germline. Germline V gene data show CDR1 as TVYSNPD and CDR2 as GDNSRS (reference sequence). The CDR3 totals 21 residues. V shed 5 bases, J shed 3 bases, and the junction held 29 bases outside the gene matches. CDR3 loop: CAQLSIRSYLLGDSKADKLIF. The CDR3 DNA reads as TGTGCCCAATTATCTATTCGTTCCTACCTACTGGGGGATAGTAAGGCCGATAAACTCATCTTT.

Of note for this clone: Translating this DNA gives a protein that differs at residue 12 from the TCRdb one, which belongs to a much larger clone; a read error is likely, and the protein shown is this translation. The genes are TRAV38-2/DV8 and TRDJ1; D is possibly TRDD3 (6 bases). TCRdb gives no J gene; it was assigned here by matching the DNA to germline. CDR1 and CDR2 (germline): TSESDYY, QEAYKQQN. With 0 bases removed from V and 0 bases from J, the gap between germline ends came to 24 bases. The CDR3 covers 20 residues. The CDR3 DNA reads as TGTGCTTATAGGAGCGCTGATAAAGAAAACTGGGAGAGGTACACCGATAAACTCATCTTT. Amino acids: CAYRSADKENWERYTDKLIF.

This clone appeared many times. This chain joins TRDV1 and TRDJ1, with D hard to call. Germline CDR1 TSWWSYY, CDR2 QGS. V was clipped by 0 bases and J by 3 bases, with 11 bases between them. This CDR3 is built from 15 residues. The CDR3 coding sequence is TGTGCTCTTGGGGAACTAGATTGGTTTGCCGATAAACTCATCTTT. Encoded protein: CALGELDWFADKLIF.

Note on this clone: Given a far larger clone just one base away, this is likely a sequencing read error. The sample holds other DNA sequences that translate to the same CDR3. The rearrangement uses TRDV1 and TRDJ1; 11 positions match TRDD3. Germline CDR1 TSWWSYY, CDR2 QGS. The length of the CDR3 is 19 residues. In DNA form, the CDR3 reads TGTGCTCTTGGGGAACGCCCCCTGGGGGATACTGTATACACCGATAAACTCATTTTT. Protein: CALGERPLGDTVYTDKLIF.

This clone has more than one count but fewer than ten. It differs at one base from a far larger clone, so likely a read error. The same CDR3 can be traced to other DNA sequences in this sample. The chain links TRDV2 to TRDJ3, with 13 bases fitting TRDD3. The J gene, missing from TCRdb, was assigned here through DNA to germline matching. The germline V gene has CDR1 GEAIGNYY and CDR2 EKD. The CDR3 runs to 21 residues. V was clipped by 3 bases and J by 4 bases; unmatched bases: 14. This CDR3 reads CACDSVLGDTRSSWDTRQMFF. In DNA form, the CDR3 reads TGTGCCTGTGACTCCGTACTGGGGGATACGAGGAGCTCTTGGGACACCCGACAGATGTTTTTC.

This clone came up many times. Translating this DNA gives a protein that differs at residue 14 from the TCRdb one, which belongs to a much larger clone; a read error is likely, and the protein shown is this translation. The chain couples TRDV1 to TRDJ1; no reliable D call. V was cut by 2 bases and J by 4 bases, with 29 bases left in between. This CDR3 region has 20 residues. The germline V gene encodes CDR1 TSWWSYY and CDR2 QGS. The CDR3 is CALGEGYHPPGLFQGDKLIF. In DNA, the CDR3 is TGTGCTCTTGGGGAAGGGTACCACCCCCCCGGGCTATTTCAGGGCGATAAACTCATCTTT.

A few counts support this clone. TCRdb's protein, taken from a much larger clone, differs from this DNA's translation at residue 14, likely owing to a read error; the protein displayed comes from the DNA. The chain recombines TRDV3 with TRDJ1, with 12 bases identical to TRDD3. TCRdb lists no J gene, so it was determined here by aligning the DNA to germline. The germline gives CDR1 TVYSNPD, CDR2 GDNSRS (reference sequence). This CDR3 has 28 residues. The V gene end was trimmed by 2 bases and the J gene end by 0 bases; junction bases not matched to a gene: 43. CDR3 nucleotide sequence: TGTGCCTTTGGTGGTTCCTCCCCGCTGGGGGATACGGGGAACGCATGTTTACGGATAGCTACGTACACCGATAAACTCATCTTT. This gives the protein CAFGGSSPLGDTGNACLRIATYTDKLIF.

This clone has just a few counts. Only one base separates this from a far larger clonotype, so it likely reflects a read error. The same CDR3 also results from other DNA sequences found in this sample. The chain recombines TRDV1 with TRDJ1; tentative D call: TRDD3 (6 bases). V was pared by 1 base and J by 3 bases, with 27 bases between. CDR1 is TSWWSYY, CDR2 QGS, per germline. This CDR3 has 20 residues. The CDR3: CALGEQRGSPRWDKADKLIF. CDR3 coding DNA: TGTGCTCTTGGGGAACAAAGGGGCTCCCCGCGATGGGATAAAGCCGATAAACTCATCTTT.

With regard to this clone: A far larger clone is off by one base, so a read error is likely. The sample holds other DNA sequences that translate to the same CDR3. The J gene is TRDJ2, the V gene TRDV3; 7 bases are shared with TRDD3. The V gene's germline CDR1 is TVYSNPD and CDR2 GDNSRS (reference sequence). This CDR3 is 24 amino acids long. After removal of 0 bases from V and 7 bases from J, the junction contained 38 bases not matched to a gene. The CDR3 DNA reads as TGTGCCTTTAGATTCTACCGGAACTACGAGGGAATTTACTGGGGTATAGTGGTTAGAGCACAACTCTTCTTT. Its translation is CAFRFYRNYEGIYWGIVVRAQLFF.